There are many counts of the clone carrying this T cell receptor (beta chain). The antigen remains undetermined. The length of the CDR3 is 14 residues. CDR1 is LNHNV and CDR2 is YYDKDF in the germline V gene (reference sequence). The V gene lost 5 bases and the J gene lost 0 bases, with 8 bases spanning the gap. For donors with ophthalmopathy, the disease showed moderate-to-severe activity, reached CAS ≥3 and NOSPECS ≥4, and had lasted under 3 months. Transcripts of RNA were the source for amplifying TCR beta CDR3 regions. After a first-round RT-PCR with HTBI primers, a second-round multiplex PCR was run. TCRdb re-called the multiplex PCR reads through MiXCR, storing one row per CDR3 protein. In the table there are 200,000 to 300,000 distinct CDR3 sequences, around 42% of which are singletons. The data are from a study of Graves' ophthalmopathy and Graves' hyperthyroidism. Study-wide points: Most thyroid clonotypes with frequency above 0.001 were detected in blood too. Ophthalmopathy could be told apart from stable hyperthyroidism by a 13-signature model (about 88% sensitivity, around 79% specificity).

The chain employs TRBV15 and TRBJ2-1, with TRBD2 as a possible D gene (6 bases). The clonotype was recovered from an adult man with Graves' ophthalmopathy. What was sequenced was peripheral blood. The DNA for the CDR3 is TGTGCCACCAGCCTCGGGAGCTCCTACAATGAGCAGTTCTTC. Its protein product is CATSLGSSYNEQFF.